This TCR beta chain originates from a study of T-cell reconstitution after alpha-beta-depleted transplantation in children. The TCRbeta library incorporated unique molecular identifiers. TCRdb reanalysed the PCR reads using MiXCR and keeps one entry per CDR3 protein. The sample shows around 490,000 distinct CDR3 sequences, more than 9.5% of them seen only once. There are a few counts of this clonotype. The sequence came from a female patient aged 2-9 years who had a stem cell transplant for aplastic anemia, so the T cells may come from the graft donor. The material was PBMCs, mostly from graft donor cells, obtained 180 days after TCRalphabeta/CD19-depleted stem cell transplant.

CDR3: CASSLASHGLAGNNEQFF. DNA for the CDR3: TGTGCCAGCAGCTTAGCCAGCCACGGACTAGCGGGAAACAATGAGCAGTTCTTC. The gene calls are TRBV7-2 and TRBJ2-1, with 12 nucleotides matching TRBD2. The CDR3 has 18 residues. The V gene's germline CDR1 is SGHTA and CDR2 FQGNSA. Unmatched junction bases numbered 8, after V lost 0 bases and J lost 5 bases.